One sample yielded the 20 T cell receptor beta chains listed below, sequenced in a study of T cell responses to AZD1222 COVID-19 vaccine. Only in-frame clones appear in the TCRdb table, and some are missing; sequencing was by immunoSEQ multiplex PCR. The data contain about 150,000 clones, 85% to 95% of them singletons. This material consisted of peripheral blood, taken on day 0 of AZD1222 vaccination. Receptors originate from an adult in good health.

The V gene is TRBV19, the J gene TRBJ2-2; perhaps D is TRBD1 or TRBD2 (5 bases each). The CDR3 is made up of 15 amino acids. Trimming removed 5 bases from V and 0 bases from J, with 10 bases in between. Germline-derived CDR1 and CDR2 are LNHDA and SQIVND (reference sequence). The CDR3 reads CASSGTSANTGELFF. CDR3 nucleotides: TGTGCCAGTAGTGGGACCAGCGCGAACACCGGGGAGCTGTTTTTT.

The chain is built from TRBV12-3 or TRBV12-4 and TRBJ2-3; D unclear. The CDR3 has 13 residues. The V end lost 5 bases, the J end lost 7 bases, and 13 bases lay between the germline ends. The CDR3 nucleotides are TGTGCCAGCAGTCCCCTCAACGGCAATACGCAGTATTTT. It yields the protein CASSPLNGNTQYF.

CDR3 DNA sequence: TGTGCCAGTACCTCGGGACAGGGGAAACAGCCCCAGCATTTT. This encodes CASTSGQGKQPQHF. The chain recombines TRBV19 with TRBJ1-5; TRBD1 aligns across 10 bases. After removal of 7 bases from V and 7 bases from J, the junction contained 7 bases not matched to a gene. From germline, CDR1 is LNHDA and CDR2 SQIVND (reference sequence). This CDR3 is built from 14 residues.

The chain recombines TRBV28 with TRBJ1-1, with 7 bases fitting TRBD1. The V gene's germline CDR1 is MDHEN and CDR2 SYDVKM. V was pared by 5 bases and J by 7 bases, with 16 bases of the junction left unmatched. The CDR3 runs 16 residues. For the CDR3, the DNA is TGTGCCAGCAGTCCCCGTTCAGGGGGAACTCGCCTTGAAGCTTTCTTT. Amino acid sequence: CASSPRSGGTRLEAFF.

The chain joins TRBV6-1 to TRBJ1-2, with TRBD1 matching 7 bases. CDR1 and CDR2 from the germline V gene are MNHNS and SASEGT. This CDR3 is built from 17 residues. V lost 2 bases to trimming and J lost 8 bases; unmatched junction nucleotides: 17. For the CDR3, the DNA is TGTGCCAGCAGTGAACACCCCAGGGGGAAGGCCCCTGAGGGCTACACCTTC. This sequence encodes CASSEHPRGKAPEGYTF.

The rearrangement links TRBV12-3 or TRBV12-4 to TRBJ2-1; possibly TRBD2 for D (6 bases). This CDR3 has 13 residues. Trimming removed 10 bases at V and 2 bases at J, with 12 bases between. CDR3: CAINAGPYNEQFF. The DNA for the CDR3 is TGTGCCATCAACGCGGGGCCCTACAATGAGCAGTTCTTC.

The DNA for the CDR3 is TGTGCCAGCAGTATACACCAAGAGACCCAGTACTTC. Amino acid sequence: CASSIHQETQYF. The rearrangement uses TRBV12-3 or TRBV12-4 and TRBJ2-5, with D uncertain. The CDR3 has 12 residues. Trimming left V 5 bases short and J 0 bases short, with 4 bases between.

The sample holds one count of this clone. The chain uses TRBV5-4 and TRBJ1-1; D is perhaps TRBD1 (6 bases). The CDR3 totals 16 residues. V was cut by 4 bases and J by 4 bases, with 20 bases left in between. The germline gives CDR1 SGHNT, CDR2 YYREEE (reference sequence). CDR3 in DNA: TGTGCCAGCAGCCAGCCAGCACAGGGTAGGGGCACTGAAGCTTTCTTT. It encodes CASSQPAQGRGTEAFF.

The chain links TRBV30 to TRBJ1-4; the match to TRBD1 covers 7 bases. V lost 7 bases and J lost 8; bases outside the gene matches: 4. There are 11 residues in the CDR3. Per the germline V gene, CDR1 is GTSNPN and CDR2 is SVGIG (reference sequence). CDR3 residues: CAYRGDEKLFF. The CDR3 DNA reads TGTGCCTACAGGGGTGACGAAAAACTGTTTTTT. Full variable domain (remainder filled in from reference TRBV30 and TRBJ1-4): SQTIHQWPATLVQPVGSPLSLECTVEGTSNPNLYWYRQAAGRGLQLLFYSVGIGQISSEVPQNLSASRPQDRQFILSSKKLLLSDSGFYLCAYRGDEKLFFGSGTQLSVL.

V is TRBV7-9 and J is TRBJ2-7; maybe TRBD2 (5 bases). V gave up 5 bases and J gave up 3 bases, with 17 bases separating them. CDR1 and CDR2 from the germline V gene are SEHNR and FQNEAQ (reference sequence). The CDR3 has 15 amino acids. The CDR3 DNA reads TGTGCCAGCAGCGCTAGCCTTAAAAAGGGCTACGAGCAGTACTTC. This translates into CASSASLKKGYEQYF.

This rearrangement joins TRBV5-8 to TRBJ2-2, with TRBD1 as a possible D gene (5 bases). This CDR3 has 17 amino acids. Germline lookup yields CDR1 SGHTS and CDR2 YDEGEE. Trimming shortened V by 0 bases and J by 0 bases, and 12 bases separated the two germline ends. CDR3 region: CASSLGAGIPNTGELFF. Written as DNA, the CDR3 is TGTGCCAGCAGCTTGGGAGCAGGGATCCCGAACACCGGGGAGCTGTTTTTT.

This chain connects TRBV28 to TRBJ1-1; 8 nucleotides align to TRBD1. The CDR3 contains 14 residues. Germline V gene data show CDR1 as MDHEN and CDR2 as SYDVKM. With 8 bases clipped from V and 0 bases from J, the junction kept 5 bases outside the gene matches. The DNA for the CDR3 is TGTGCCAGCGGGGCGGACAGGGTGAACACTGAAGCTTTCTTT. Amino acids: CASGADRVNTEAFF.

This chain uses TRBV4-3 with TRBJ2-7, with D hard to call. V lost 0 bases and J 3 bases, leaving 12 bases between the germline ends. This CDR3 region has 15 residues. Germline-derived CDR1 and CDR2 are LGHNA and YSLEER. CDR3 DNA: TGCGCCAGCAGCCAAGATCACCTAGAAAGCTACGAGCAGTACTTC. It codes for CASSQDHLESYEQYF.

This chain joins TRBV29-1 and TRBJ2-1, with D possibly being TRBD2 (5 bases). The CDR3 runs 11 residues. V was cut by 5 bases and J by 6 bases, with 8 bases left in between. CDR1 SQVTM and CDR2 ANQGSEA come from the germline V gene. Written as DNA, the CDR3 is TGCAGCGTTCCTACTAGCAATGAGCAGTTCTTC. This translates into CSVPTSNEQFF.

This chain joins TRBV5-1 and TRBJ1-1; D is unclear. Germline values: CDR1 SGHRS, CDR2 YFSETQ. CDR3 length: 14 amino acids. The V end was cut by 0 bases, the J end by 7 bases, with 13 bases between. The CDR3 sequence: CASSLAGSKNEAFF. CDR3 nucleotide sequence: TGCGCCAGCAGCTTGGCCGGATCGAAAAATGAAGCTTTCTTT.

The chain links TRBV19 to TRBJ1-1, with a weak D call TRBD1 (5 bases). V dropped 8 bases and J dropped 2 bases, with 18 bases sitting between them. The CDR3 consists of 15 residues. CDR1 LNHDA and CDR2 SQIVND come from the germline V gene (reference sequence). The CDR3: CASGQAGAVNTEAFF. CDR3 in DNA: TGTGCCAGTGGGCAGGCCGGGGCGGTAAACACTGAAGCTTTCTTT.

The rearrangement uses TRBV14 and TRBJ1-5, with 9 bases lining up with TRBD1. Germline CDR1 is SGHDN and CDR2 is FVKESK. This CDR3 comprises 19 residues. Trimming removed 6 bases from V and 0 bases from J; junction bases left unmatched: 15. The CDR3 coding sequence is TGTGCCAGCAGACCAACCCACAGGGGGCTCATGAGTAGCAATCAGCCCCAGCATTTT. Its translation is CASRPTHRGLMSSNQPQHF.

The chain recombines TRBV2 with TRBJ1-2, with unresolved D. The V gene's germline CDR1 is SNHLY and CDR2 FYNNEI. V dropped 3 bases and J dropped 1 base, with 6 bases sitting between them. The CDR3 runs to 13 residues. CDR3 nucleotide sequence: TGTGCCAGCAGTGACGCGGGTAACTATGGCTACACCTTC. This gives the protein CASSDAGNYGYTF.

This chain connects TRBV5-1 to TRBJ2-1; no clear D. Deletions cut 0 bases from V and 5 bases from J, with 6 bases between. The CDR3 covers 13 residues. Germline CDR1 reads SGHRS; CDR2 reads YFSETQ. The CDR3 sequence is CASSLGPNNEQFF. CDR3 nucleotides: TGCGCCAGCAGCTTGGGCCCAAACAATGAGCAGTTCTTC.

The CDR3 DNA is TGTGCCAGCAGCCCTTGGCGGGGGGTCACTGAAGCTTTCTTT. It encodes CASSPWRGVTEAFF. The V and J genes are TRBV28 and TRBJ1-1; D is possibly TRBD1 (5 bases). The CDR3 has 14 residues. Between the trimmed V and J ends, which lost 6 bases and 4 bases, there was a span of 15 bases. Germline loops: CDR1 MDHEN, CDR2 SYDVKM.